The following is a T cell receptor beta chain sequence with its context. As yet, its antigen is unknown. The data originate from a study of T-cell memory formation after mild COVID-19. Study in general: The study found TCR clusters largely donor specific.

CDR3 size: 14 residues. The V end was cut by 1 base, the J end by 6 bases, with 10 bases between. Germline V gene lookup returns CDR1 SEHNR and CDR2 FQNEAQ (reference sequence). Constant-segment primers and 5'RACE yielded cDNA libraries for TCR alpha and TCR beta, each carrying sample barcodes and UMIs. TCRdb independently ran MiXCR on the 5' RACE reads; one entry per CDR3 protein. Of under 200,000 distinct CDR3 sequences in the sample, under 14% are singletons; the top ten hold approximately 3.4%. Broader study findings: Whether day 37 second-wave clones are SARS-CoV-2-specific was not confirmed. CD4+ contracting clones lay mainly in CM and EM, CD8+ ones in EMRA.

J is TRBJ2-1 and V is TRBV7-9; D not resolved. This TCR derives from a man younger than 35 who had mild COVID-19 (a few samples of this study predate the infection). Cell type and time point are not known. Sequencing input: PBMCs or a T cell subset sorted from them (not recorded which). CDR3 protein: CASSLDGPSNEQFF. In nucleotides, the CDR3 is TGTGCCAGCAGCTTAGACGGCCCTTCCAATGAGCAGTTCTTC.